This T cell receptor beta chain was captured by sequencing in a study of blood T cell repertoires in COVID-19. The protocol was immunoSEQ multiplex PCR, while the TCRdb copy is restricted to in-frame clones and leaves out a portion. The sample consists of over 350,000 clones, 70% to 90% of them appearing once. The sequenced sample consisted of PBMCs or T cells enriched from blood (not recorded which). This TCR came from a woman aged 18-35 years with acute COVID-19.

The DNA for the CDR3 is TGTGCCAGCAGCGTACTTGGGGGCGCGGGCACTGAAGCTTTCTTT. Its translation: CASSVLGGAGTEAFF. This chain joins TRBV9 and TRBJ1-1, with D possibly TRBD1 on 6 matching bases. CDR1 and CDR2 (germline): SGDLS, YYNGEE. Trimming cost V 1 base and J 4 bases, with 14 bases left between them. This CDR3 has 15 amino acids.